This is a list of T cell receptor beta chains from one sample in a study of cytomegalovirus exposure and HLA in healthy donors. TCRdb's copy holds only in-frame clones and misses some; the assay was immunoSEQ multiplex PCR. The table lists approximately 85,000 clones, more than 75% of them singletons, with roughly 25% in the top ten. Sequences were obtained from PBMCs. Receptors were obtained from a woman aged 45 to 65 in good health and CMV-seropositive. Each CDR3 is given with its conserved first and last residue. A D gene is named only where the DNA matches it firmly. Clone sizes are given selectively: once, few, many, or a class where the clone is expanded.

v_gene: TRBV19
abundance: .
d_gene: TRBD1
j_gene: TRBJ2-3
CDR3aa: CASSSGQGAVSYF
CDR3nt: TGTGCCAGTAGTTCGGGACAGGGGGCAGTTTCGTATTTT

v_gene: TRBV7-3
abundance: .
d_gene: TRBD2
j_gene: TRBJ2-2
CDR3aa: CASSFSHPSGSTGELFF
CDR3nt: TGTGCCAGCAGCTTCTCCCATCCAAGCGGGAGTACCGGGGAGCTGTTTTTT

v_gene: TRBV5-4
abundance: few
d_gene: .
j_gene: TRBJ2-7
CDR3aa: CASSLRGTSEQYF
CDR3nt: TGTGCCAGCAGCCTCCGGGGGACGTCCGAGCAGTACTTC

v_gene: TRBV6-1
abundance: .
d_gene: TRBD2
j_gene: TRBJ2-1
CDR3aa: CAGGGVAGGSNEQFF
CDR3nt: TGTGCCGGAGGCGGGGTTGCGGGAGGATCCAATGAGCAGTTCTTC

v_gene: TRBV4-1
abundance: .
d_gene: .
j_gene: TRBJ1-1
CDR3aa: CASSQRGLGFAFF
CDR3nt: TGCGCCAGCAGTCAAAGGGGTTTAGGTTTCGCTTTCTTT

v_gene: TRBV7-9
abundance: .
d_gene: .
j_gene: TRBJ2-2
CDR3aa: CAIPGSSGPNTGELFF
CDR3nt: TGTGCCATCCCTGGTAGCTCAGGGCCGAACACCGGGGAGCTGTTTTTT

v_gene: TRBV7-9
abundance: few
d_gene: .
j_gene: TRBJ1-1
CDR3aa: CASSPRRGLGANTEAFF
CDR3nt: TGTGCCAGCAGCCCCAGGCGGGGGTTGGGAGCGAACACTGAAGCTTTCTTT

v_gene: TRBV15
abundance: .
d_gene: .
j_gene: TRBJ1-2
CDR3aa: CATSRGGVWGRGYTF
CDR3nt: TGTGCCACCAGCAGGGGGGGGGTTTGGGGCAGAGGCTACACCTTC

v_gene: TRBV7-8
abundance: .
d_gene: .
j_gene: TRBJ1-2
CDR3aa: CASSWADGYTF
CDR3nt: TGTGCCAGCAGTTGGGCCGACGGCTACACCTTC

v_gene: TRBV4-1
abundance: few
d_gene: .
j_gene: TRBJ2-7
CDR3aa: CASSQDWPGDSYEQYF
CDR3nt: TGCGCCAGCAGCCAAGATTGGCCAGGGGACTCCTACGAGCAGTACTTC